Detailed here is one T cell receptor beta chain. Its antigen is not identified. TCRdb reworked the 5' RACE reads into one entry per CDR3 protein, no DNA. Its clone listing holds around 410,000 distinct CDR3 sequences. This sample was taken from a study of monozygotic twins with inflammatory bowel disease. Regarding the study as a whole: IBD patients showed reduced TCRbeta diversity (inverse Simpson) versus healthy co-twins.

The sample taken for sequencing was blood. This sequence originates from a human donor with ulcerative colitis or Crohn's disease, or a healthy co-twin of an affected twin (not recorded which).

The CDR3 reads CASGMFLGRGYEQYF. V and J are TRBV5-1 and TRBJ2-7; absent DNA, TCRdb's TRBD1 call cannot be checked. Per the germline V gene, CDR1 is SGHRS and CDR2 is YFSETQ. The CDR3 is 15 residues long.